This entry is about one T cell receptor beta chain. As yet, its antigen is unknown. The PCR employed 60 Vbeta primers together with 13 Jbeta primers. Measured with immunoSEQ multiplex PCR; TCRdb has only the in-frame clones, and not every one. This repertoire shows approximately 32,000 clones, more than 70% found once; its top ten account for 8.4%. The sample is drawn from a study of cytomegalovirus exposure and HLA in healthy donors. Study information: As released early, the data held around 80 million unique TCRs from HLA-typed donors. Study results and limitations: Apparent HLA restriction characterized most CMV-associated TCR beta chains in a later analysis. Serostatus for CMV was the only available immune exposure information. Later analysis demonstrated an association between a missense DCLRE1C variant and TCR beta V- and J-gene trimming.

The V gene's germline CDR1 is SEHNR and CDR2 FQNEAQ (reference sequence). This CDR3 is built from 16 residues. Trimming shortened V by 1 base and J by 8 bases, and 17 bases separated the two germline ends. The rearrangement joins TRBV7-9 to TRBJ1-4; D gene ambiguous. This receptor was identified in a woman in her 30s in good health and CMV-seropositive. Sequenced sample: PBMCs. The CDR3 reads CASSLGGRQRGEKLFF. CDR3 coding DNA: TGTGCCAGCAGCTTAGGAGGGCGGCAACGAGGGGAAAAACTGTTTTTT.